The 10 T cell receptor beta chains reported below all come from one sample, sequenced in a study of metastatic and nonmetastatic thyroid tumors. From the PCR reads, TCRdb re-called clones with MiXCR. The sample comprises about 39,000 clones, around a fifth of which are singletons, and roughly 18% rests with the top ten. Each patient went into thyroid surgery without having received any treatment. Sequenced: blood. The receptors were gathered from a female donor with papillary thyroid cancer or a benign thyroid nodule (not recorded which). Some clones in this sample may be carry-over from other donors' samples.

This clone has ten or more counts. This clone may be a read error of a much larger clone one base away. V and J are TRBV6-6 and TRBJ2-1; D is unclear. The germline V gene encodes CDR1 MNHNY and CDR2 SVGAGI (reference sequence). Trimming left V 3 bases short and J 6 bases short, with 15 bases between. The CDR3 spans 15 residues. The CDR3: CASSYRNLTRNEQFF. CDR3 bases: TGTGCCAGCAGTTATCGGAACCTAACTCGCAATGAGCAGTTCTTC.

Only a few counts were recorded for this clone. The chain recombines TRBV6-1 with TRBJ1-6, with D maybe TRBD1 (5 bases). V lost 8 bases to trimming and J lost 17 bases, with 19 bases between them. Germline loops: CDR1 MNHNS, CDR2 SASEGT. The CDR3 runs to 12 residues. This CDR3 reads CASRGPSDSIHF. In DNA form, the CDR3 reads TGTGCCAGCCGGGGACCGTCCGACTCAATCCACTTT.

This clone appeared many times. A junction end diverges from the germline sequence, so it may reflect a read error. The sample contains more than one DNA sequence encoding this CDR3. The rearrangement uses TRBV27 and TRBJ2-5; D gene uncertain. Germline CDR1 and CDR2: MNHEY and SMNVEV (reference sequence). CDR3 length: 13 residues. CDR3 coding DNA: TGTGCCAGCAGTCCCTCGACCGCAGAGACTCAGTACTTC. This translates into CASSPSTAETQYF.

In regard to this clone: Germline is not matched at one junction end, which may reflect a read error. The gene calls are TRBV7-2 and TRBJ1-2; D is unclear. The germline CDR1 and CDR2 sequences are SGHTA and FQGNSA. This CDR3 has 15 residues. The CDR3 coding sequence is TGCGCCAGCAGCTTTGGAACAGTCGCTAACTATGTCTACACCTTC. The encoded protein is CASSFGTVANYVYTF.

In its sample, this clone was seen a few times. The chain recombines TRBV11-2 with TRBJ2-1, with D unclear. With 0 bases removed from V and 8 bases from J, the gap between germline ends came to 11 bases. The CDR3 is made up of 14 amino acids. Per germline, CDR1 SGHAT and CDR2 FQNNGV. The CDR3 DNA follows: TGTGCCAGCAGCTTAGATATGAGACTTCATGAGCAGTTCTTC. Translation gives CASSLDMRLHEQFF.

This clone has more than one count but fewer than ten. V gene TRBV27 combines with J gene TRBJ2-3; a possible D gene is TRBD2 (5 bases). CDR1 is MNHEY and CDR2 is SMNVEV in the germline V gene (reference sequence). With 7 bases removed from V and 1 base from J, the gap between germline ends came to 21 bases. The CDR3 sequence is 17 residues long. CDR3 residues: CASIPWPWRRGTDTQYF. In nucleotides, the CDR3 is TGTGCCAGCATCCCGTGGCCCTGGCGGCGGGGCACAGATACGCAGTATTTT.

This clone was counted ten times or more. The V call is TRBV4-3, the J call TRBJ2-1; D remains ambiguous. V was cut by 1 base and J by 9 bases, with 10 bases left in between. This CDR3 comprises 13 residues. Germline V gene data show CDR1 as LGHNA and CDR2 as YSLEER. DNA for the CDR3: TGCGCCAGCAGCCAAGGTCGGAGTGGTGAGCAGTTCTTC. This sequence encodes CASSQGRSGEQFF.

A word on this clone: This sequence may be a read error, since a much larger clone differs from it by one base. The chain joins TRBV5-5 to TRBJ2-5; D not certain. CDR1 is SGHKS and CDR2 is YYEKEE in the germline V gene (reference sequence). Trimming removed 0 bases at V and 7 bases at J, with 4 bases between. This CDR3 contains 11 residues. The CDR3 is CASSLAWTQYF. The CDR3 DNA sequence: TGTGCCAGCAGCTTGGCATGGACCCAGTACTTC. Full variable domain (rest looked up from reference TRBV5-5 and TRBJ2-5): DAGVTQSPTHLIKTRGQQVTLRCSPISGHKSVSWYQQVLGQGPQFIFQYYEKEERGRGNFPDRFSARQFPNYSSELNVNALLLGDSALYLCASSLAWTQYFGPGTRLLVL.

V gene TRBV3-1 combines with J gene TRBJ1-5, with D unresolved. This CDR3 is built from 12 residues. The germline V gene has CDR1 LGHDT and CDR2 YNNKEL (reference sequence). V lost 5 bases, J lost 0 bases, and 2 bases lay in between. The CDR3 sequence: CASSTSNQPQHF. The CDR3 bases are TGTGCCAGCAGCACTAGCAATCAGCCCCAGCATTTT.

This clone was seen repeatedly, ten times or more. The chain has TRBV10-3 and TRBJ2-7; the D gene is possibly TRBD1 (5 bases). Trimming left V 3 bases short and J 1 base short, with 16 bases between. The CDR3 is made up of 16 amino acids. Germline CDR1 reads ENHRY; CDR2 reads SYGVKD. CDR3 nucleotides: TGTGCCATCAGTGATACAGGATTGTTATCGTCCTACGAGCAGTACTTC. Encoded protein: CAISDTGLLSSYEQYF.